This TCR beta chain was profiled in a study of blood T cell repertoires in COVID-19. About the research overall: Sources were T cells, B-cell-depleted T cells, or PBMCs; the material itself was cDNA or gDNA.

This clone was observed a handful of times. Clones were sequenced by immunoSEQ multiplex PCR, and TCRdb holds only the in-frame ones, with some missing. The table records roughly 78,000 clones, about nine tenths of them present only once. V dropped 7 bases and J dropped 3; count of bases not matched to a gene: 5. Germline values: CDR1 SNHLY, CDR2 FYNNEI. This CDR3 spans 13 amino acids. Sequencing was performed on peripheral blood. This rearrangement joins TRBV2 to TRBJ1-2; 7 bases map to TRBD1. The sequence came from an older woman with acute or convalescent COVID-19. CDR3 in amino acids: CASKGTDHYGYTF. For the CDR3, the DNA is TGTGCCAGCAAAGGGACAGACCACTATGGCTACACCTTC.